Presented here are 19 T cell receptor beta chains from one specimen sequenced in a study of shared clonotypes between healthy human individuals. Some clones are missing from TCRdb's copy, which holds only in-frame ones; the method was immunoSEQ multiplex PCR. The sample has about 490,000 clones, about 80% seen once; the top ten hold approximately 12%. Material for sequencing was PBMCs. The origin of the receptors is a middle-aged woman in good health. Some clones in this sample may be carry-over from other donors' samples.

The chain couples TRBV6-5 to TRBJ2-7; D gene uncertain. CDR1 is MNHEY, CDR2 SVGAGI, per germline. The V and J ends lost 5 bases and 2 bases respectively, with 10 bases between them. The CDR3 sequence is 13 residues long. For the CDR3, the DNA is TGTGCCAGCAGTGAAGGATTTACCTACGAGCAGTACTTC. It specifies CASSEGFTYEQYF.

The chain couples TRBV5-5 to TRBJ2-2, with D possibly TRBD1 on 6 matching bases. Between the trimmed V and J ends, which lost 4 bases and 1 base, there was a span of 14 bases. The CDR3 has 16 amino acids. The germline V gene has CDR1 SGHKS and CDR2 YYEKEE (reference sequence). CDR3 DNA sequence: TGTGCCAGCAGCCTTCAGGGGCGGGTGAACACCGGGGAGCTGTTTTTT. This gives the protein CASSLQGRVNTGELFF. Filled out from reference TRBV5-5 and TRBJ2-2, the complete variable domain reads DAGVTQSPTHLIKTRGQQVTLRCSPISGHKSVSWYQQVLGQGPQFIFQYYEKEERGRGNFPDRFSARQFPNYSSELNVNALLLGDSALYLCASSLQGRVNTGELFFGEGSRLTVL.

This chain uses TRBV18 with TRBJ1-5; D is ambiguous. The CDR3 loop spans 14 amino acids. V gave up 4 bases and J gave up 1 base, with 8 bases separating them. Germline V gene sequence: CDR1 KGHSH, CDR2 LQKENI. DNA of the CDR3: TGTGCCAGCTCACGGCAGAAAAGCAATCAGCCCCAGCATTTT. Encoded protein: CASSRQKSNQPQHF.

The sample holds a few counts of this clone. The genes are TRBV9 and TRBJ2-3; D is possibly TRBD2 (6 bases). Germline assignment: CDR1 SGDLS and CDR2 YYNGEE. Trimming removed 4 bases from V and 1 base from J, with 10 bases in between. CDR3 length equals 14 residues. This CDR3 reads CASSWSGRTDTQYF. For the CDR3, the DNA is TGTGCCAGCAGCTGGAGCGGGCGCACAGATACGCAGTATTTT. Full variable domain (outside the CDR3, taken from reference TRBV9 and TRBJ2-3): DSGVTQTPKHLITATGQRVTLRCSPRSGDLSVYWYQQSLDQGLQFLIQYYNGEERAKGNILERFSAQQFPDLHSELNLSSLELGDSALYFCASSWSGRTDTQYFGPGTRLTVL.

This clone has just one count. One base separates it from a far larger clone, so it is likely a read error. V is TRBV7-8 and J is TRBJ2-7; D is unclear. This CDR3 spans 12 amino acids. CDR1 and CDR2 (germline): SGHVS, FQNEAQ. The V end was cut by 5 bases, the J end by 5 bases, with 10 bases between. The CDR3 DNA reads as TGTGCCAGCAGCCCCTATGGGGACGAGCAGTACTTC. Its protein product is CASSPYGDEQYF.

This chain uses TRBV5-1 with TRBJ1-1; no clear D. The CDR3 runs to 14 residues. CDR1 and CDR2 (germline): SGHRS, YFSETQ. V was pared by 2 bases and J by 1 base, with 9 bases between. CDR3 in DNA: TGCGCCAGCAGCTTCCTCAACTCGAACACTGAAGCTTTCTTT. Residues: CASSFLNSNTEAFF.

The rearrangement joins TRBV19 to TRBJ2-7, with TRBD1 matching over 9 bases. The CDR3 totals 13 residues. CDR1 LNHDA and CDR2 SQIVND come from the germline V gene (reference sequence). The junction had 1 base not matched to a gene; V was cut back by 4 bases and J by 3 bases. CDR3: CASSRGQGYEQYF. The CDR3 DNA reads as TGTGCCAGTAGTAGGGGACAGGGCTACGAGCAGTACTTC.

V usage is TRBV7-2 and J usage is TRBJ2-7, with D hard to call. Germline assignment: CDR1 SGHTA and CDR2 FQGNSA. The CDR3 loop spans 15 amino acids. Trimming cost V 3 bases and J 0 bases, with 12 bases left between them. CDR3 in amino acids: CASSLQDPGSYEQYF. The CDR3 DNA reads as TGTGCCAGCAGCTTGCAGGACCCAGGCTCCTACGAGCAGTACTTC.

The chain employs TRBV7-3 and TRBJ1-1; perhaps TRBD1 as D (5 bases). The CDR3 has 14 amino acids. Per germline, CDR1 SGHTA and CDR2 FQGTGA. Trimming removed 2 bases at V and 4 bases at J, with 11 bases between. CDR3 protein: CASSLGHRGTEAFF. For the CDR3, the DNA is TGTGCCAGCAGCTTAGGACACCGCGGCACTGAAGCTTTCTTT.

This clone was picked up one time. The gene calls are TRBV30 and TRBJ2-2; 11 nucleotides line up with TRBD2. There are 17 residues in the CDR3. Losses at the gene ends were 1 base for V and 0 bases for J; bases not matched to a gene: 4. Germline CDR1 and CDR2: GTSNPN and SVGIG (reference sequence). This CDR3 is CAWSAPSGRPNTGELFF. In nucleotides, the CDR3 is TGTGCCTGGAGTGCCCCTAGCGGGAGGCCGAACACCGGGGAGCTGTTTTTT.

V gene TRBV6-6 combines with J gene TRBJ2-7; D call uncertain. Germline loops: CDR1 MNHNY, CDR2 SVGAGI (reference sequence). The CDR3 runs to 11 residues. The V end was cut by 11 bases, the J end by 3 bases, with 11 bases between. DNA of the CDR3: TGTGCCGTCCGTGGTAACTACGAGCAGTACTTC. The encoded protein is CAVRGNYEQYF.

The chain joins TRBV10-3 to TRBJ2-2; either TRBD1 or TRBD2 may fit D (5 bases each). Germline CDR1 is ENHRY and CDR2 is SYGVKD. The CDR3 runs to 13 residues. With 11 bases removed from V and 6 bases from J, the gap between germline ends came to 16 bases. The CDR3 nucleotides read TGTGCCGTAGCCCCTACGGGACCCGGGGAGCTGTTTTTT. This codes for CAVAPTGPGELFF.

V is TRBV11-2 and J is TRBJ2-7; a possible D gene is TRBD2 (5 bases). This CDR3 is built from 16 residues. Per the germline V gene, CDR1 is SGHAT and CDR2 is FQNNGV. The V and J ends lost 5 bases and 0 bases respectively, with 17 bases between them. The CDR3 nucleotides are TGTGCCAGCAGCCCTGGGGTTAGCGCTAGCTCCTACGAGCAGTACTTC. Protein product: CASSPGVSASSYEQYF.

The chain uses TRBV28 and TRBJ1-5; D unresolved. The germline V and J ends were trimmed by 4 bases and 7 bases, with 8 bases remaining between them. CDR1 is MDHEN, CDR2 SYDVKM, per germline. CDR3 size: 12 residues. The CDR3 loop is CASSSLGQPQHF. The DNA of the CDR3 is TGTGCCAGCAGTTCCCTCGGGCAGCCCCAGCATTTT.

The chain carries TRBV14 and TRBJ1-1, with TRBD1 identical over 9 bases. The trim removed 4 bases at V and 4 bases at J, leaving 4 bases unmatched. The CDR3 is made up of 14 amino acids. The germline gives CDR1 SGHDN, CDR2 FVKESK. The CDR3 nucleotides read TGTGCCAGCAGCCCGGACAGGGGTCCCACTGAAGCTTTCTTT. It translates to CASSPDRGPTEAFF. The variable domain in full, with the rest retrieved from reference TRBV14 and TRBJ1-1, is EAGVTQFPSHSVIEKGQTVTLRCDPISGHDNLYWYRRVMGKEIKFLLHFVKESKQDESGMPNNRFLAERTGGTYSTLKVQPAELEDSGVYFCASSPDRGPTEAFFGQGTRLTVV.

This clone was picked up one time. The V gene is TRBV7-9, the J gene TRBJ1-5; D may be TRBD1 (5 bases). Trimming shortened V by 2 bases and J by 3 bases, and 11 bases separated the two germline ends. The CDR3 covers 15 residues. Germline CDR1 is SEHNR and CDR2 is FQNEAQ (reference sequence). The CDR3 spells CASSLTGGLNQPQHF. The CDR3 DNA reads as TGTGCCAGCAGCTTAACAGGTGGCCTCAATCAGCCCCAGCATTTT.

The chain links TRBV21-1 to TRBJ2-1; whether TRBD2, the table's D call, matches the DNA was not checked. TRBV21-1 is a pseudogene segment. This CDR3 is 16 amino acids long. The CDR3 DNA reads TGTGCCAGCAGGGCCGAGACTAGCGGGAGAGGGAATGAGCAGTTCTTC. It codes for CASRAETSGRGNEQFF.

The chain has TRBV5-6 and TRBJ2-7, with no clear D. The germline V gene has CDR1 SGHDT and CDR2 YYEEEE. V was cut by 2 bases and J by 7 bases, with 13 bases left in between. This CDR3 contains 13 residues. The CDR3: CASSFRVRGEQYF. CDR3 bases: TGTGCCAGCAGCTTTCGTGTTCGTGGGGAGCAGTACTTC. The full variable domain, completed using reference TRBV5-6 and TRBJ2-7, is DAGVTQSPTHLIKTRGQQVTLRCSPKSGHDTVSWYQQALGQGPQFIFQYYEEEERQRGNFPDRFSGHQFPNYSSELNVNALLLGDSALYLCASSFRVRGEQYFGPGTRLTVT.

This rearrangement joins TRBV30 to TRBJ2-6, with TRBD2 identical over 8 bases. Germline lookup yields CDR1 GTSNPN and CDR2 SVGIG (reference sequence). Trimming removed 4 bases from V and 4 bases from J; junction bases left unmatched: 18. This CDR3 is 19 amino acids long. CDR3 nucleotides: TGTGCCTGGACGGTGGGCGTTGTGGCGGGAGGATTGGGGGCCAACGTCCTGACTTTC. It translates to CAWTVGVVAGGLGANVLTF.